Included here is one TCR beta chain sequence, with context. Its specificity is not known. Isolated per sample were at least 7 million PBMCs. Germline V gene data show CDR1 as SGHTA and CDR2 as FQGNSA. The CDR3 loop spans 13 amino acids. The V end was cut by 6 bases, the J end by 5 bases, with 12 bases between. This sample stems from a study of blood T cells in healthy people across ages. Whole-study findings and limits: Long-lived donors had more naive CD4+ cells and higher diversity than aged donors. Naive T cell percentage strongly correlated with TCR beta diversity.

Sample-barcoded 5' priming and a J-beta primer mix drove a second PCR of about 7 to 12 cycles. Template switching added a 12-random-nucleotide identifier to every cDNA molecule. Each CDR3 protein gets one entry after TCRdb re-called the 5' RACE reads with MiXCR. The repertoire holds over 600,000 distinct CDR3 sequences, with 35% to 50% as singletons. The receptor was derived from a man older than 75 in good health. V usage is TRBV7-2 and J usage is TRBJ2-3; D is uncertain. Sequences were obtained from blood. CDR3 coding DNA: TGTGCCAGCAGTCCAATAGCCGGAGATACGCAGTATTTT. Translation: CASSPIAGDTQYF.